The clone carrying this T cell receptor beta chain has a single count. As yet, its antigen is unknown. One end of the junction varies from germline; a read error may be responsible. At the time of active disease, bone marrow was collected from every patient. CDR3 length: 15 amino acids. Germline assignment: CDR1 MNHNS and CDR2 SASEGT. These data belong to a study of read filtering for tumor transcriptome and immune sequencing. The wider study: After DNase treatment, RNA was made into whole-transcriptome libraries.

Study-wide points: In IR-seq, single-read clonotypes were roughly 82% of clonotypes but approximately 3.5% of reads.

Molecular barcoded adaptors covering alpha/delta and beta/gamma chains were used on approximately 400 ng RNA. TCRdb used MiXCR to reprocess the reads, holding one entry per CDR3 protein. The sample has tens of thousands of distinct CDR3 sequences, about 21% seen once. The chain uses TRBV6-1 and TRBJ2-3; either TRBD1 or TRBD2 may fit D (6 bases each). Specimen: a population of CD138-negative cells sorted from bone marrow. The sequence derives from a donor aged 40 or over with multiple myeloma. CDR3 sequence: CASRIRGTSTDTQYF. The CDR3 coding sequence is TGTGCCAGCAGGATCAGGGGAACTAGCACAGATACGCAGTACTTT.